The 28 T cell receptor beta chains below all came from one sample that was sequenced in a study of PD-1 blockade in mismatch repair-deficient tumors. Some clones are missing from TCRdb's copy, which holds only in-frame ones; the method was immunoSEQ multiplex PCR. The data contain 45,000 to 55,000 clones, 81% of them singletons. Source: peripheral blood, taken about 4.5 months after starting pembrolizumab. The receptors derive from an adult with mismatch repair-deficient cancer.

The gene calls are TRBV11-3 and TRBJ2-1; 7 bases are a match to TRBD2. J was trimmed by 9 bases and V by 1 base; bases with no gene match: 9. From germline, CDR1 is SGHNT and CDR2 YENEEA. The CDR3 loop spans 15 amino acids. The CDR3 loop reads CASSLVAGAMAEQFF. Here the CDR3 DNA reads TGTGCCAGCAGCTTAGTTGCGGGAGCTATGGCTGAGCAGTTCTTC. Combining the CDR3 with reference TRBV11-3 and TRBJ2-1 gives the whole variable domain EAGVVQSPRYKIIEKKQPVAFWCNPISGHNTLYWYLQNLGQGPELLIRYENEEAVDDSQLPKDRFSAERLKGVDSTLKIQPAELGDSAVYLCASSLVAGAMAEQFFGPGTRLTVL.

This clone has just one count. The chain recombines TRBV11-2 with TRBJ1-1, with a possible D match to TRBD1 (5 bases). V lost 5 bases and J 10 bases, leaving 14 bases between the germline ends. From germline, CDR1 is SGHAT and CDR2 FQNNGV. The length of the CDR3 is 12 residues. CDR3 sequence reads: CASSIGGLGAFF. The CDR3 DNA is TGTGCCAGCAGCATTGGGGGGTTAGGAGCTTTCTTT.

By share, this clone counts as medium-sized. The chain combines TRBV7-9 with TRBJ1-2, with D possibly TRBD1 on 6 matching bases. V was shortened by 6 bases and J by 3 bases, with 17 bases between the two germline ends. The CDR3 is 15 amino acids. Germline CDR1 SEHNR, CDR2 FQNEAQ (reference sequence). The CDR3 loop reads CASSFGGGSHYGYTF. The CDR3 nucleotides are TGTGCCAGCAGTTTCGGAGGGGGGAGCCACTATGGCTACACCTTC.

The V and J genes are TRBV27 and TRBJ2-7; 11 bases align to TRBD2. CDR1 and CDR2 (germline): MNHEY, SMNVEV (reference sequence). This CDR3 comprises 14 residues. With V trimmed by 5 bases and J by 3 bases, 3 bases remained unmatched. CDR3 sequence (DNA): TGTGCCAGCAGTGTTAGCGGGAGGGTCTACGAGCAGTACTTC. Encoded protein: CASSVSGRVYEQYF.

The gene calls are TRBV7-2 and TRBJ1-4; no firm D call. CDR3 length: 14 amino acids. Trimming removed 6 bases at V and 3 bases at J, with 11 bases between. Germline V gene lookup returns CDR1 SGHTA and CDR2 FQGNSA. CDR3 sequence (DNA): TGTGCCAGCAGTCAAACCCCCGCTAATGAAAAACTGTTTTTT. Encoded protein: CASSQTPANEKLFF.

The chain is built from TRBV21-1 and TRBJ2-5; TRBD2, the D gene given by the table, was not confirmed from the DNA. TRBV21-1 is a pseudogene locus. The CDR3 consists of 17 residues. CDR3 coding DNA: TGTGCCAGCAGCAAGGGACTAGCGGGAGGGCCGGAAGAGACCCAGTACTTC. Protein product: CASSKGLAGGPEETQYF.

The chain employs TRBV7-2 and TRBJ1-2, with a weak D call TRBD1 (5 bases). Trimming cost V 1 base and J 5 bases, with 14 bases left between them. The length of the CDR3 is 15 residues. Germline V lookup: CDR1 SGHTA, CDR2 FQGNSA. CDR3 nucleotides: TGTGCCAGCAGCTTAGGCCTCACGACAGATTATGGCTACACCTTC. Encoded protein: CASSLGLTTDYGYTF.

The CDR3 spells CAIQGGWETQYF. CDR3 DNA sequence: TGTGCCATACAGGGGGGTTGGGAGACCCAGTACTTC. The chain carries TRBV6-1 and TRBJ2-5, with TRBD1 identical over 8 bases. The V gene's germline CDR1 is MNHNS and CDR2 SASEGT. V was clipped by 10 bases and J by 5 bases; unmatched bases: 6. This CDR3 region has 12 residues.

This chain uses TRBV19 with TRBJ2-4; D gene ambiguous. V was trimmed by 3 bases and J by 0 bases, leaving 12 bases between them. Germline loops: CDR1 LNHDA, CDR2 SQIVND (reference sequence). This CDR3 contains 16 residues. This CDR3 is CASSIVRAQAKNIQYF. The CDR3 DNA reads TGTGCCAGTAGTATTGTTAGGGCCCAAGCCAAAAACATTCAGTACTTC.

The chain has TRBV18 and TRBJ1-1; D perhaps matches TRBD1 (5 bases). CDR3 length: 15 residues. The V gene lost 1 base and the J gene lost 5 bases, with 14 bases spanning the gap. Germline loops: CDR1 KGHSH, CDR2 LQKENI. This chain's CDR3 is CASSPLLGAGTEAFF. CDR3 DNA: TGTGCCAGCTCACCACTGCTAGGGGCAGGGACTGAAGCTTTCTTT. Supplemented by reference TRBV18 and TRBJ1-1, the full variable domain reads NAGVMQNPRHLVRRRGQEARLRCSPMKGHSHVYWYRQLPEEGLKFMVYLQKENIIDESGMPKERFSAEFPKEGPSILRIQQVVRGDSAAYFCASSPLLGAGTEAFFGQGTRLTVV.

The chain is built from TRBV6-6 and TRBJ1-2; 7 positions match TRBD1. V lost 7 bases to trimming and J lost 4 bases; unmatched junction nucleotides: 6. The CDR3 runs 13 residues. CDR1 is MNHNY and CDR2 is SVGAGI in the germline V gene (reference sequence). CDR3 region: CASNPGQTYGYTF. DNA for the CDR3: TGTGCCAGCAACCCGGGACAGACCTATGGCTACACCTTC.

The chain recombines TRBV5-6 with TRBJ2-7; D possibly matches TRBD1 or TRBD2 (5 bases each). V was shortened by 1 base and J by 2 bases, with 10 bases between the two germline ends. The CDR3 spans 14 residues. The germline CDR1 and CDR2 sequences are SGHDT and YYEEEE. This chain's CDR3 is CASSLYRDPYEQYF. The CDR3, as DNA: TGTGCCAGCAGCTTGTATAGGGACCCCTACGAGCAGTACTTC.

The chain couples TRBV27 to TRBJ1-1; TRBD1 is a possible D gene (5 bases). This CDR3 spans 13 amino acids. The V end lost 3 bases, the J end lost 1 base, and 6 bases lay between the germline ends. Germline V gives CDR1 MNHEY, CDR2 SMNVEV (reference sequence). Here the CDR3 reads CASSFTGNTEAFF. DNA of the CDR3: TGTGCCAGCAGTTTTACAGGGAACACTGAAGCTTTCTTT.

The chain couples TRBV7-2 to TRBJ2-7; 8 bases are shared with TRBD1. The length of the CDR3 is 15 residues. Germline lookup yields CDR1 SGHTA and CDR2 FQGNSA. Trimming took 6 bases from V and 2 from J; bases not matched to a gene: 9. The CDR3 DNA sequence: TGTGCCAGCAGTCCCGGCCCGGACAGGGCCTACGAGCAGTACTTC. Amino acid sequence: CASSPGPDRAYEQYF.

CDR3 residues: CAWSVVGTRRNTEAFF. CDR3 coding DNA: TGTGCCTGGAGTGTAGTAGGAACACGACGTAACACTGAAGCTTTCTTT. The chain is built from TRBV30 and TRBJ1-1; D gene uncertain. CDR3 length: 16 residues. Trimming stripped 0 bases from V and 2 bases from J, with 16 bases between. Looked up from germline, CDR1 is GTSNPN and CDR2 is SVGIG (reference sequence).

CDR3 sequence reads: CASGAGGLEAFF. The CDR3 DNA reads TGTGCCAGCGGTGCAGGGGGCCTCGAAGCTTTCTTT. This chain joins TRBV6-5 and TRBJ1-1; TRBD1 agrees at 8 bases. The CDR3 is 12 amino acids. The V gene end was trimmed by 8 bases and the J gene end by 8 bases; junction bases not matched to a gene: 7. The V gene's germline CDR1 is MNHEY and CDR2 SVGAGI.

The gene calls are TRBV5-6 and TRBJ1-1; D may be TRBD1 (5 bases). V lost 4 bases to trimming and J lost 4 bases, with 11 bases between them. Germline CDR1 SGHDT, CDR2 YYEEEE. The CDR3 sequence is 13 residues long. CDR3 sequence: CASSTGGITEAFF. The CDR3 coding sequence is TGTGCCAGCAGCACAGGCGGAATCACTGAAGCTTTCTTT.

V and J are TRBV6-1 and TRBJ1-2; a possible D gene is TRBD1 (6 bases). The CDR3 is 14 amino acids. CDR1 and CDR2 from the germline V gene are MNHNS and SASEGT. V lost 8 bases, J lost 6 bases, and 19 bases lay in between. Here the CDR3 reads CASQASRGRDGYTF. The CDR3 bases are TGTGCCAGCCAAGCGAGCAGGGGACGGGATGGCTACACCTTC.

This clone was recorded once. The J gene is TRBJ2-1, the V gene TRBV29-1, with 15 bases that match TRBD2. The V gene's germline CDR1 is SQVTM and CDR2 ANQGSEA. This CDR3 spans 16 amino acids. Germline trimming cut 3 bases from V and 8 bases from J; bases unmatched to any gene: 8. The chain's CDR3 is CSVDRTSGRVGDEQFF. CDR3 sequence (DNA): TGCAGCGTTGACCGGACTAGCGGGAGGGTAGGCGATGAGCAGTTCTTC.

CDR3 residues: CASSLEQGAGANVLTF. CDR3 DNA sequence: TGTGCCAGCAGCTTGGAGCAGGGGGCTGGGGCCAACGTCCTGACTTTC. The rearrangement uses TRBV5-6 and TRBJ2-6; 7 nucleotides agree with TRBD1. Germline CDR1 reads SGHDT; CDR2 reads YYEEEE. The CDR3 contains 16 residues. Trimming at V came to 0 bases and at J to 2 bases, leaving 2 bases not matched to a gene.

There are a few counts of this clone. V is TRBV11-2 and J is TRBJ2-1, with unresolved D. Germline lookup yields CDR1 SGHAT and CDR2 FQNNGV. The V end lost 1 base, the J end lost 4 bases, and 11 bases lay between the germline ends. This CDR3 has 15 amino acids. CDR3 DNA: TGTGCCAGCAGCTTAGGACATCGGCTGTACAATGAGCAGTTCTTC. Translated, it gives CASSLGHRLYNEQFF.

This chain links TRBV4-1 with TRBJ2-1; 15 bases line up with TRBD2. Germline V gene data show CDR1 as MGHRA and CDR2 as YSYEKL. V lost 4 bases and J lost 0; bases outside the gene matches: 13. The CDR3 is 21 residues long. Here the CDR3 reads CASSPRAGTSGRSGSYNEQFF. For the CDR3, the DNA is TGCGCCAGCAGCCCCAGGGCTGGGACTAGCGGGAGGTCCGGCTCCTACAATGAGCAGTTCTTC.

This clone has a handful of counts. The gene calls are TRBV14 and TRBJ2-1, with D possibly being TRBD1 (6 bases). CDR3 length: 13 residues. The germline V gene encodes CDR1 SGHDN and CDR2 FVKESK. Deletions cut 4 bases from V and 10 bases from J, with 14 bases between. The CDR3 DNA is TGTGCCAGCAGCCGAGACAGGACCGGGGAGCAGTTCTTC. Translating gives CASSRDRTGEQFF. The complete variable domain, with remaining parts taken from reference TRBV14 and TRBJ2-1, reads EAGVTQFPSHSVIEKGQTVTLRCDPISGHDNLYWYRRVMGKEIKFLLHFVKESKQDESGMPNNRFLAERTGGTYSTLKVQPAELEDSGVYFCASSRDRTGEQFFGPGTRLTVL.

This chain joins TRBV7-3 and TRBJ1-1, with D possibly being TRBD1 (5 bases). Trimming stripped 2 bases from V and 7 bases from J, with 11 bases between. Germline values: CDR1 SGHTA, CDR2 FQGTGA. The CDR3 is 13 amino acids. CDR3 amino acids: CASSLVREDEAFF. CDR3 coding DNA: TGTGCCAGCAGCTTAGTCAGGGAAGATGAAGCTTTCTTT.

The V call is TRBV12-5, the J call TRBJ1-4; unclear D gene. The germline V gene has CDR1 LGHNT and CDR2 FRNRAP. Trimming cost V 3 bases and J 0 bases, with 5 bases left between them. CDR3 size: 14 residues. The CDR3: CASGLSTTNEKLFF. The CDR3 coding sequence is TGTGCTAGTGGTTTATCGACAACTAATGAAAAACTGTTTTTT. The whole variable domain, remainder taken from reference TRBV12-5 and TRBJ1-4, is DARVTQTPRHKVTEMGQEVTMRCQPILGHNTVFWYRQTMMQGLELLAYFRNRAPLDDSGMPKDRFSAEMPDATLATLKIQPSEPRDSAVYFCASGLSTTNEKLFFGSGTQLSVL.

This rearrangement joins TRBV6-5 to TRBJ2-2, with D possibly TRBD2 on 5 matching bases. Trimming cost V 5 bases and J 2 bases, with 12 bases left between them. The CDR3 spans 15 residues. Germline V gene sequence: CDR1 MNHEY, CDR2 SVGAGI. In DNA form, the CDR3 reads TGTGCCAGCAGTACGCACGGGGTCAACACCGGGGAGCTGTTTTTT. This encodes CASSTHGVNTGELFF.

The rearrangement links TRBV5-1 to TRBJ1-1; TRBD1 might be the D (6 bases). Germline V gives CDR1 SGHRS, CDR2 YFSETQ. The CDR3 is 13 residues long. Between the trimmed V and J ends, which lost 2 bases and 5 bases, there was a span of 10 bases. CDR3 coding DNA: TGCGCCAGCAGCTTTACAGGGAGAACTGAAGCTTTCTTT. Residues: CASSFTGRTEAFF.

This chain uses TRBV28 with TRBJ1-1; tentatively, D is TRBD1 (6 bases). The CDR3 sequence is 15 residues long. V dropped 6 bases and J dropped 6 bases, with 20 bases sitting between them. The germline gives CDR1 MDHEN, CDR2 SYDVKM. CDR3: CASREHRDWSAEAFF. CDR3 sequence (DNA): TGTGCCAGCAGAGAACACAGGGATTGGTCCGCTGAAGCTTTCTTT. The variable domain in full, completed from reference TRBV28 and TRBJ1-1, reads DVKVTQSSRYLVKRTGEKVFLECVQDMDHENMFWYRQDPGLGLRLIYFSYDVKMKEKGDIPEGYSVSREKKERFSLILESASTNQTSMYLCASREHRDWSAEAFFGQGTRLTVV.